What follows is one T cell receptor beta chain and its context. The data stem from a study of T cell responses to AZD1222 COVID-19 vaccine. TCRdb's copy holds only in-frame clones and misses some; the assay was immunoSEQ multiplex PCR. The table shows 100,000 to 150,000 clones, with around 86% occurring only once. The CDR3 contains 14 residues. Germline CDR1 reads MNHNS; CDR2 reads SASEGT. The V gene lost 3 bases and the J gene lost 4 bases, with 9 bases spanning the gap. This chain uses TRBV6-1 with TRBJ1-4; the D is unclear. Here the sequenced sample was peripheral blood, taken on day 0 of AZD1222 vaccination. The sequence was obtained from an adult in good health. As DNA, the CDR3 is TGTGCCAGCAGTGAGAACCGGTTTAATGAAAAACTGTTTTTT. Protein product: CASSENRFNEKLFF.